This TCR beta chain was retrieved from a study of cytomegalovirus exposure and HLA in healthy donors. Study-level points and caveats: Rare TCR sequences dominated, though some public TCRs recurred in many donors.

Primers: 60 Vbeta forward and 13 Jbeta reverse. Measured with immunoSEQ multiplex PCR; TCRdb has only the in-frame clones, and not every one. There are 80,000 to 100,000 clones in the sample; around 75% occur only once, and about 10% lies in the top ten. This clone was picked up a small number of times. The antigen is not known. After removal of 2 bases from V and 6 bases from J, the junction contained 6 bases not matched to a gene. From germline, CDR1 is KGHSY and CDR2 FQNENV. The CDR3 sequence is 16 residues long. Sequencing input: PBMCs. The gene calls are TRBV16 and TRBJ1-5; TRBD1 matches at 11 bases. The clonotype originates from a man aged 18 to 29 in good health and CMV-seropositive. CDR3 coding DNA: TGTGCCAGCAGCCAAGGGAGGGACAGGGGGAGTCAGCCCCAGCATTTT. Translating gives CASSQGRDRGSQPQHF.